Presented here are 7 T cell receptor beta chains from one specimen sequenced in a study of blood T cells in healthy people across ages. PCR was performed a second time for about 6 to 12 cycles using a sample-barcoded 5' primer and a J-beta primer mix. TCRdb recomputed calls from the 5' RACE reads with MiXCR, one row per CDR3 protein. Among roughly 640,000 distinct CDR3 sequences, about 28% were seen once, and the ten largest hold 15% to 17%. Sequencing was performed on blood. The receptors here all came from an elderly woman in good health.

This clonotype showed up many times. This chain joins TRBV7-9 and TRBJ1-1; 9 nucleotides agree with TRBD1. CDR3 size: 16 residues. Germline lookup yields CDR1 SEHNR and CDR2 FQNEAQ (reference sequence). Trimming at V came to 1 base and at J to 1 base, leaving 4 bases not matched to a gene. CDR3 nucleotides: TGTGCCAGCAGCTTAGTGGACAGGGGTCCGAACACTGAAGCTTTCTTT. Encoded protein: CASSLVDRGPNTEAFF.

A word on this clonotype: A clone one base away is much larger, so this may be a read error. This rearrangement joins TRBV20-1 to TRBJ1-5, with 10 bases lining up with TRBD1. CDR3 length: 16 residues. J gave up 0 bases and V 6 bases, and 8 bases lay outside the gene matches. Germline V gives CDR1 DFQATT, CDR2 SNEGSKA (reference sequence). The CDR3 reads CSAPGQGTNSNQPQHF. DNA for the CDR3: TGCAGTGCCCCGGGACAGGGGACGAATAGCAATCAGCCCCAGCATTTT.

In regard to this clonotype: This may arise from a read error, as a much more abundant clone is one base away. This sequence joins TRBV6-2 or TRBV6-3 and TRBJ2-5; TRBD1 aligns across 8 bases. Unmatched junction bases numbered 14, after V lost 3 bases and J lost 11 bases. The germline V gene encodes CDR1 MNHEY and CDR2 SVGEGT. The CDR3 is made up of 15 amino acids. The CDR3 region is CASSYLGRGLNEQYF. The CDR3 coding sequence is TGTGCCAGCAGTTATTTGGGCAGGGGGCTCAATGAGCAGTACTTC.

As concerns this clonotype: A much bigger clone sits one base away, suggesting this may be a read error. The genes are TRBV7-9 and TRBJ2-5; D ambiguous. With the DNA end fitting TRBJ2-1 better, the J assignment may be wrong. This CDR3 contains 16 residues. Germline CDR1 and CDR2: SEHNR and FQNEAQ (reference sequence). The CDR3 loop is CASSLLPLRAKETQFF. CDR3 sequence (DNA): TGTGCCAGCAGCTTACTCCCTCTCCGGGCCAAAGAGACCCAGTTCTTC.

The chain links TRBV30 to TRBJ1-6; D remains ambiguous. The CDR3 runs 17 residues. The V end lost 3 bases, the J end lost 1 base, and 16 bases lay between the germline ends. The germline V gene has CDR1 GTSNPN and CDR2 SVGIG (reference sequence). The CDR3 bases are TGTGCCTGGAGCTCGACACAACAGCTGTCCTATAATTCACCCCTCCACTTT. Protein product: CAWSSTQQLSYNSPLHF.

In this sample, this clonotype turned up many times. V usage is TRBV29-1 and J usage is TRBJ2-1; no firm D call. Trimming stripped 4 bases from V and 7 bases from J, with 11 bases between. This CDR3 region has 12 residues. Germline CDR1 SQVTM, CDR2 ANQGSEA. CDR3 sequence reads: CSVVYIENEQFF. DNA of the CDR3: TGCAGCGTTGTATACATAGAAAATGAGCAGTTCTTC.

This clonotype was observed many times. CDR3 sequence: CASSLGQGLLNSPLHF. The CDR3 DNA follows: TGTGCCAGCAGTTTAGGACAGGGACTACTTAATTCACCCCTCCACTTT. V gene TRBV12-3 or TRBV12-4 combines with J gene TRBJ1-6; 7 bases agree with TRBD1. The length of the CDR3 is 16 residues. Trimming took 1 base from V and 6 from J; bases not matched to a gene: 6.